Sequencing of this T cell receptor (beta chain) was carried out in a study of cytomegalovirus exposure and HLA in healthy donors. Study-level findings and limits: Association with HLA alleles at 0.05 false discovery rate was found for around 17,000 TCR beta sequences in a later analysis. Reports indicate that TCR beta sequences accurately predicted the HLA-A and HLA-B alleles of most subjects.

The germline V gene has CDR1 SEHNR and CDR2 FQNEAQ (reference sequence). The V gene lost 5 bases and the J gene lost 8 bases, with 18 bases spanning the gap. CDR3 length: 14 residues. Primers for the PCR totalled 60 Vbeta and 13 Jbeta. Repertoires were generated with immunoSEQ multiplex PCR, while TCRdb's copy carries only in-frame clones and drops some. The repertoire holds over 130,000 clones, around 79% seen once, with roughly 3.4% in the top ten. Whether this donor was CMV seropositive was not recorded. This clone occurred a few times. The target antigen is unknown. The sequencing sample was made of PBMCs. The clonotype originates from a human donor in good health. The rearrangement uses TRBV7-9 and TRBJ1-2, with D possibly matching TRBD1 (6 bases). The CDR3 reads CASSPRGQPRGYTF. The CDR3 coding sequence is TGTGCCAGCAGCCCTAGAGGACAGCCTCGGGGCTACACCTTC.